The 28 T cell receptor beta chains listed next were all sequenced from one sample in a study of T cell responses to AZD1222 COVID-19 vaccine. Profiled with immunoSEQ multiplex PCR; TCRdb holds only in-frame clones, not every one. The data show around 150,000 clones, with about 90% seen just once and under 5.5% held by the top ten. The sample here was peripheral blood, taken on day 0 of AZD1222 vaccination. All receptors come from an adult in good health.

DNA for the CDR3: TGCAGCGTTGAGGGACAGGGCTACAATGAGCAGTTCTTC. It is translated as CSVEGQGYNEQFF. The chain combines TRBV29-1 with TRBJ2-1; 9 positions agree with TRBD1. The germline V gene encodes CDR1 SQVTM and CDR2 ANQGSEA. This CDR3 has 13 residues. Losses at the gene ends were 3 bases for V and 3 bases for J; bases not matched to a gene: 0.

J is TRBJ2-5 and V is TRBV18, with D perhaps TRBD2 (5 bases). The length of the CDR3 is 11 residues. The germline V and J ends were trimmed by 5 bases and 5 bases, with 6 bases remaining between them. The germline V gene encodes CDR1 KGHSH and CDR2 LQKENI. CDR3 sequence reads: CASSTGETQYF. CDR3 nucleotides: TGTGCCAGCTCAACGGGGGAGACCCAGTACTTC.

The chain has TRBV19 and TRBJ1-5; tentatively, D is TRBD1 (5 bases). CDR3 length: 15 amino acids. Germline V CDR1 and CDR2: LNHDA, SQIVND (reference sequence). Trimming pared 6 bases from V and 0 bases from J, leaving 12 bases between. The CDR3 region is CASSARDPSNQPQHF. In nucleotides, the CDR3 is TGTGCCAGTAGCGCCCGGGACCCTAGCAATCAGCCCCAGCATTTT.

The chain couples TRBV6-5 to TRBJ1-2; 8 nucleotides match TRBD1. CDR1 is MNHEY and CDR2 is SVGAGI in the germline V gene. Trimming took 3 bases from V and 8 from J; bases not matched to a gene: 8. The length of the CDR3 is 14 residues. CDR3 region: CASSYSSGGRGYTF. CDR3 DNA: TGTGCCAGCAGTTATTCGTCAGGGGGCCGGGGCTACACCTTC.

J is TRBJ2-1 and V is TRBV3-1 (or the pseudogene TRBV3-2); 7 nucleotides agree with TRBD1. V trimming: 1 base; J trimming: 4 bases; junction bases outside the gene matches: 4. Per germline, CDR1 LGHDT and CDR2 YNNKEL (reference sequence). The CDR3 consists of 15 residues. The CDR3 here is CASSQGGTAYNEQFF. The CDR3 nucleotides read TGTGCCAGCAGCCAAGGAGGGACAGCTTACAATGAGCAGTTCTTC.

The genes are TRBV4-1 and TRBJ1-1; no clear D. The V end was cut by 4 bases, the J end by 3 bases, with 18 bases between. Germline CDR1 MGHRA, CDR2 YSYEKL. This CDR3 contains 16 residues. The CDR3: CASSLPGGRKDTEAFF. CDR3 coding DNA: TGCGCCAGCAGCCTCCCTGGCGGTAGGAAGGACACTGAAGCTTTCTTT.

This chain connects TRBV7-9 to TRBJ2-5; D is unresolved. V lost 1 base to trimming and J lost 3 bases, with 9 bases between them. The CDR3 is 14 amino acids. Germline CDR1 and CDR2: SEHNR and FQNEAQ (reference sequence). The CDR3 spells CASSLESAKETQYF. The CDR3 bases are TGTGCCAGCAGCTTAGAATCCGCTAAAGAGACCCAGTACTTC.

The chain recombines TRBV7-3 with TRBJ2-7, with 9 bases lining up with TRBD1. V was pared by 5 bases and J by 7 bases, with 9 bases of the junction left unmatched. This CDR3 contains 14 residues. Germline V gives CDR1 SGHTA, CDR2 FQGTGA. CDR3 DNA: TGTGCCAGCAGCCCCGGGACAGGGAATCGTGAGCAGTACTTC. Translation: CASSPGTGNREQYF.

The CDR3 DNA reads as TGTGCCACCAGTGATCCCCCGGGGGGGGGAGAGACCCAGTACTTC. Translating it yields CATSDPPGGGETQYF. This chain joins TRBV24-1 and TRBJ2-5, with 8 bases fitting TRBD2. The CDR3 totals 15 residues. Germline CDR1 reads KGHDR; CDR2 reads SFDVKD. The junction had 6 bases not matched to a gene; V was cut back by 3 bases and J by 4 bases.

The V and J genes are TRBV11-3 and TRBJ2-2; a possible D gene is TRBD2 (6 bases). Germline lookup yields CDR1 SGHNT and CDR2 YENEEA. This CDR3 comprises 16 residues. Deletions cut 6 bases from V and 2 bases from J, with 16 bases between. In nucleotides, the CDR3 is TGTGCCAGCAGTCAAGTGGCCGGGGGAAACACCGGGGAGCTGTTTTTT. Its protein product is CASSQVAGGNTGELFF.

This chain joins TRBV5-6 and TRBJ2-5, with TRBD1 as a possible D gene (6 bases). V was shortened by 6 bases and J by 2 bases, with 20 bases between the two germline ends. The length of the CDR3 is 16 residues. CDR1 is SGHDT, CDR2 YYEEEE, per germline. CDR3 protein: CASINSLGALQETQYF. The CDR3 coding sequence is TGTGCCAGCATCAACTCGTTGGGGGCGCTGCAAGAGACCCAGTACTTC.

The chain couples TRBV9 to TRBJ1-1, with a possible D match to TRBD1 (6 bases). V lost 4 bases and J lost 0, with 16 bases in between. The germline V gene has CDR1 SGDLS and CDR2 YYNGEE. The CDR3 has 16 residues. The CDR3 coding sequence is TGTGCCAGCAGCCCTCACAGGGAGTCGGTGAACACTGAAGCTTTCTTT. Its translation is CASSPHRESVNTEAFF.

V is TRBV4-3 and J is TRBJ2-3, with TRBD2 matching 11 bases. The V gene's germline CDR1 is LGHNA and CDR2 YSLEER. The CDR3 contains 16 residues. V shed 3 bases, J shed 5 bases, and the junction held 7 bases outside the gene matches. The CDR3 loop reads CASSQAGTSGLDTQYF. Written as DNA, the CDR3 is TGCGCCAGCAGCCAGGCCGGGACTAGCGGATTAGATACGCAGTATTTT.

CDR3 amino acids: CASSQDGGQSYEQYF. DNA for the CDR3: TGCGCCAGCAGCCAAGATGGGGGACAGTCCTACGAGCAGTACTTC. V usage is TRBV4-3 and J usage is TRBJ2-7; 7 bases fit TRBD1. CDR1 is LGHNA and CDR2 is YSLEER in the germline V gene. V lost 0 bases, J lost 1 base, and 3 bases stayed unmatched. The CDR3 extends over 15 amino acids.

The chain combines TRBV21-1 with TRBJ1-6; the D call of TRBD1 is as the table states it, not checked on the DNA. TRBV21-1 is recorded as a pseudogene. There are 17 residues in the CDR3. CDR3 sequence reads: CASSTRTGERHNSPLHF. The CDR3 bases are TGTGCCAGCAGCACCCGGACAGGGGAGCGACATAATTCACCCCTCCACTTT.

V gene TRBV10-2 combines with J gene TRBJ1-1; a possible D gene is TRBD1 (5 bases). V was clipped by 3 bases and J by 3 bases, with 11 bases between them. The CDR3 is 14 amino acids. Germline V gene sequence: CDR1 WSHSY, CDR2 SAAADI. The CDR3 spells CASSERGSDTEAFF. In DNA form, the CDR3 reads TGCGCCAGCAGTGAAAGGGGTTCAGACACTGAAGCTTTCTTT.

The chain links TRBV28 to TRBJ2-2; TRBD1 is a possible D gene (6 bases). Germline values: CDR1 MDHEN, CDR2 SYDVKM. The CDR3 sequence is 15 residues long. Trimming took off 6 bases at V and 4 bases at J, with 15 bases between the two ends. The CDR3 DNA sequence: TGTGCCAGCAGCGTGACAGGAACCTTCACCGGGGAGCTGTTTTTT. This codes for CASSVTGTFTGELFF.

This clone is a singleton in its sample. The rearrangement links TRBV28 to TRBJ2-7, with D perhaps assigned TRBD1 or TRBD2 (5 bases each). V lost 9 bases and J lost 3, with 18 bases in between. Germline V gene data show CDR1 as MDHEN and CDR2 as SYDVKM. This CDR3 region has 14 residues. CDR3 nucleotide sequence: TGTGCCAGTAAAGGGGAATTTGGGGGCTACGAGCAGTACTTC. It encodes CASKGEFGGYEQYF.

This clone was seen a single time. The chain links TRBV5-5 to TRBJ1-2, with 8 bases fitting TRBD1. With 4 bases clipped from V and 4 bases from J, the junction kept 9 bases outside the gene matches. The CDR3 contains 15 residues. CDR1 and CDR2 from the germline V gene are SGHKS and YYEKEE (reference sequence). The CDR3 nucleotides read TGTGCCAGCAGCCTAACCGGACAGGGTTTCTATGGCTACACCTTC. Protein sequence: CASSLTGQGFYGYTF.

The chain is built from TRBV6-5 and TRBJ1-3; perhaps TRBD1 as D (5 bases). With 2 bases removed from V and 3 bases from J, the gap between germline ends came to 8 bases. This CDR3 is built from 14 residues. Per the germline V gene, CDR1 is MNHEY and CDR2 is SVGAGI. CDR3 protein: CASSYVRGGNTIYF. In DNA form, the CDR3 reads TGTGCCAGCAGTTACGTAAGGGGTGGAAACACCATATATTTT.

The V call is TRBV7-3, the J call TRBJ2-1; D call uncertain. V lost 4 bases and J lost 7, with 8 bases in between. Per germline, CDR1 SGHTA and CDR2 FQGTGA. CDR3 length: 12 amino acids. CDR3 coding DNA: TGTGCCAGCAGCTCGACCAGAAATGAGCAGTTCTTC. Translation: CASSSTRNEQFF.

This chain connects TRBV6-5 to TRBJ1-5; 8 bases agree with TRBD1. J was trimmed by 6 bases and V by 5 bases; bases with no gene match: 3. CDR3 length equals 13 residues. CDR1 is MNHEY, CDR2 SVGAGI, per germline. In nucleotides, the CDR3 is TGTGCCAGCAGTCCCAGGGGGCGTCAGCCCCAGCATTTT. Amino acid sequence: CASSPRGRQPQHF.

The chain has TRBV19 and TRBJ2-3, with a possible D match to TRBD2 (6 bases). The germline gives CDR1 LNHDA, CDR2 SQIVND (reference sequence). The CDR3 length is 14 residues. V was trimmed by 9 bases and J by 2 bases, leaving 15 bases between them. The CDR3 protein is CASYDSGTTDTQYF. The DNA of the CDR3 is TGTGCCAGCTACGATAGCGGAACCACAGATACGCAGTATTTT.

This chain connects TRBV5-1 to TRBJ2-7; D possibly corresponds to TRBD2 (6 bases). Trimming took off 4 bases at V and 3 bases at J, with 23 bases between the two ends. Germline values: CDR1 SGHRS, CDR2 YFSETQ. This CDR3 comprises 17 residues. The CDR3 loop reads CASSPPIRRGGVYEQYF. The CDR3 bases are TGCGCCAGCAGCCCCCCAATTCGGCGGGGCGGGGTCTACGAGCAGTACTTC.

The rearrangement uses TRBV4-3 and TRBJ1-4; no firm D call. V lost 0 bases and J 0 bases, leaving 5 bases between the germline ends. The CDR3 covers 15 residues. Per the germline V gene, CDR1 is LGHNA and CDR2 is YSLEER. The CDR3 loop is CASSQDFATNEKLFF. The CDR3 DNA sequence: TGCGCCAGCAGCCAAGATTTTGCAACTAATGAAAAACTGTTTTTT.

This rearrangement joins TRBV7-2 to TRBJ1-5; a weak D match, TRBD1 (5 bases). V lost 0 bases and J 6 bases, leaving 12 bases between the germline ends. The CDR3 covers 15 residues. Germline V gene lookup returns CDR1 SGHTA and CDR2 FQGNSA. The CDR3 protein is CASSLARDRGQPQHF. For the CDR3, the DNA is TGTGCCAGCAGCTTAGCTAGGGACCGGGGTCAGCCCCAGCATTTT.

The chain carries TRBV19 and TRBJ2-1, with no clear D. The germline CDR1 and CDR2 sequences are LNHDA and SQIVND (reference sequence). V was clipped by 10 bases and J by 4 bases, with 11 bases between them. There are 12 residues in the CDR3. The DNA for the CDR3 is TGTGCCACTTCCCTAGGTTACAATGAGCAGTTCTTC. Its translation is CATSLGYNEQFF.

The genes are TRBV10-2 and TRBJ2-3; a possible D gene is TRBD2 (6 bases). This CDR3 is built from 17 residues. V was pared by 6 bases and J by 2 bases, with 21 bases between. From germline, CDR1 is WSHSY and CDR2 SAAADI. The CDR3 coding sequence is TGCGCCAGCAGCGACCCCGAAAAGCGGGCGGACACAGATACGCAGTATTTT. It is translated as CASSDPEKRADTDTQYF.